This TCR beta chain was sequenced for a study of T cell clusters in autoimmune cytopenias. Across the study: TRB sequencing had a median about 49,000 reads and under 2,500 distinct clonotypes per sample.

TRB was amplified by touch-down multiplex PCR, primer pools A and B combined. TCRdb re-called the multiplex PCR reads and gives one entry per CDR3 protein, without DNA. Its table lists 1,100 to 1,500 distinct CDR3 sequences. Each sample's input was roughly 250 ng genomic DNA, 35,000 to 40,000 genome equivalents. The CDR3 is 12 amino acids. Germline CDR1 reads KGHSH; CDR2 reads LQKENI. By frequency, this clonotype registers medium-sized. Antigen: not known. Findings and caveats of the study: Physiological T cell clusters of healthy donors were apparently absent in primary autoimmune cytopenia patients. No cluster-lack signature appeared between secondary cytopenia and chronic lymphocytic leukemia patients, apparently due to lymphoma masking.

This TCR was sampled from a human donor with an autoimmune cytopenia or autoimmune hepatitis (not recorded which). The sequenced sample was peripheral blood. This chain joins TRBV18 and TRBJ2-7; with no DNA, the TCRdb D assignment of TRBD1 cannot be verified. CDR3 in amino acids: CASSQGTNEQYF.